This T cell receptor (beta chain) was sequenced for a study of blood T cell repertoires in COVID-19. The CDR3 is 13 residues long. Germline assignment: CDR1 SQVTM and CDR2 ANQGSEA. V lost 3 bases, J lost 8 bases, and 5 bases stayed unmatched. Assay: immunoSEQ multiplex PCR; the TCRdb copy retains only in-frame clones and omits some. Found here are some 78,000 clones, 86% of them singletons; the top ten hold roughly 4.5%. Sample: peripheral blood. The clonotype comes from a man aged 50 to 59 with active or convalescent COVID-19. This rearrangement joins TRBV29-1 to TRBJ1-2; 11 positions match TRBD1. Here the CDR3 DNA reads TGCAGCGTTGAGGACAGGGGGCATAGAGGCTACACCTTC. Its protein is CSVEDRGHRGYTF.